This T cell receptor beta chain was found in a study of Ad26.COV2.S vaccination and SARS-CoV-2 variants. General study results and limits: Participants in the vaccine arm had higher spike-specific TCR breadth; placebo recipients had lower.

TCRdb's table, derived via immunoSEQ multiplex PCR, lists solely in-frame clones and lacks some. The table includes about 94,000 clones, 82% detected once. This clone was recorded only once. Its cognate antigen is unknown. The source material was peripheral blood, sampled after recovery from COVID-19. This sequence originates from a human donor who had recovered from COVID-19.

CDR3 DNA: TGTGCCAGCACCGTAGGGGGCACAGGGGGTGAGAACTATGGCTACACCTTC. Translation gives CASTVGGTGGENYGYTF. This chain links TRBV28 with TRBJ1-2; 8 bases are shared with TRBD1. After removal of 7 bases from V and 2 bases from J, the junction contained 15 bases not matched to a gene. Germline assignment: CDR1 MDHEN and CDR2 SYDVKM. This CDR3 has 17 residues.